Listed below are T cell receptor beta chains from one sample, sequenced in a study of CD8 T cells in Susac syndrome. TCRdb reprocessed the immunoSEQ multiplex PCR reads with MiXCR, giving one entry per CDR3 protein. The sample shows fewer than 85,000 distinct CDR3 sequences, roughly 94% of them seen only once. Sequencing input: CD8+ T cells from PBMCs. Every receptor here comes from a human donor with Susac syndrome. Both conserved end residues are part of each CDR3. The order of the fields is V gene, CDR3 protein.

v_call: TRBV5-1
cdr3_aa: CASSFGTSGGTTDTQYF

v_call: TRBV9
cdr3_aa: CASSVRGVPYEQYF

v_call: TRBV7-9
cdr3_aa: CASSTVKGGSYGYTF

v_call: TRBV12-3/TRBV12-4
cdr3_aa: CATDSSGNTIYF

v_call: TRBV13
cdr3_aa: CASSLGLKETQYF

v_call: TRBV28
cdr3_aa: CATLGGVLLAKNIQYF

v_call: TRBV28
cdr3_aa: CASSLPPAYEQYF

v_call: TRBV7-9
cdr3_aa: CASILPRASNTGELFF

v_call: TRBV7-9
cdr3_aa: CASSISEVGYNEQFF

v_call: TRBV28
cdr3_aa: CASSFSTGKPYEQYF

v_call: TRBV27
cdr3_aa: CASSLGAGNNSPLHF

v_call: TRBV20-1
cdr3_aa: CSARGAGTVSNQPQHF

v_call: TRBV11-2
cdr3_aa: CASSLRNFGTDTQYF

v_call: TRBV12-3/TRBV12-4
cdr3_aa: CASSLRVGELFF

v_call: TRBV11-2
cdr3_aa: CASSPAGGQGFTYEQYF

v_call: TRBV24-1
cdr3_aa: CATSDRGTGTRQPQHF

v_call: TRBV7-2
cdr3_aa: CASSSDGTPRNQPQHF

v_call: TRBV6-2/TRBV6-3
cdr3_aa: CASSAAAYEQYF

v_call: TRBV9
cdr3_aa: CASSVVGEETQYF

v_call: TRBV20-1
cdr3_aa: CSARDKVVALLTDTQYF

v_call: TRBV5-4
cdr3_aa: CASSLKGYEQYF

v_call: TRBV24-1
cdr3_aa: CATSGGTEYHDTQYF

v_call: TRBV24-1
cdr3_aa: CATTLNRVGTDTQYF

v_call: TRBV7-9
cdr3_aa: CASSFGRDAGELFF

v_call: TRBV11-2
cdr3_aa: CASSSMDPDRGPYNEQFF

v_call: TRBV7-9
cdr3_aa: CASRGAGEHEQYF

v_call: TRBV12-3/TRBV12-4
cdr3_aa: CASSFGGSGQPQHF

v_call: TRBV16
cdr3_aa: CASSEDGKETQYF

v_call: TRBV5-1
cdr3_aa: CASSSSLADETQYF

v_call: TRBV7-9
cdr3_aa: CASRGQGGNEQFF

v_call: TRBV5-1
cdr3_aa: CASSFEGRNGYTF

v_call: TRBV11-2
cdr3_aa: CASSFETPSSYEQYF

v_call: TRBV27
cdr3_aa: CASSPEQASYEQYF

v_call: TRBV9
cdr3_aa: CASGAGGSGYEQYF

v_call: TRBV9
cdr3_aa: CASSVRTTGYTF

v_call: TRBV4-1
cdr3_aa: CASSLSTDYEQYF

v_call: TRBV10-3
cdr3_aa: CAISDGSVEPQHF

v_call: TRBV7-9
cdr3_aa: CASSLAGTSRETQYF

v_call: TRBV20-1
cdr3_aa: CSASPMRRTGETEAFF

v_call: TRBV29-1
cdr3_aa: CSVPGGRGYTF

v_call: TRBV6-6
cdr3_aa: CASSYPQNEQFF